This entry lists 18 T cell receptor beta chains sequenced from one sample in a study of blood T cells in healthy people across ages. The use of a sample-barcoded 5' primer and a J-beta primer mix characterized a second PCR of about 7 to 12 cycles. Each CDR3 protein is one row after TCRdb ran MiXCR on the 5' RACE reads. This table has 1.5 million to 2 million distinct CDR3 sequences, 28% appearing once. Sequencing was carried out using blood. These receptors all come from a woman in her twenties or thirties in good health.

This clonotype has a count of ten or more. The chain combines TRBV29-1 with TRBJ2-1; 13 nucleotides line up with TRBD2. This CDR3 region has 16 residues. Per germline, CDR1 SQVTM and CDR2 ANQGSEA. V was pared by 1 base and J by 7 bases, with 7 bases of the junction left unmatched. The CDR3 loop reads CSVEGTSGRARNEQFF. The CDR3 DNA reads TGCAGCGTTGAAGGAACTAGCGGGAGGGCTCGGAATGAGCAGTTCTTC.

Concerning this clonotype itself: The junction differs from germline at one of its ends, possibly a read error. The J gene is TRBJ2-5, the V gene TRBV12-3 or TRBV12-4, with TRBD2 as a possible D gene (5 bases). This CDR3 has 15 residues. The CDR3 here is CAGSRASWEQETQYF. The CDR3 DNA reads as TGTGCCGGCAGCCGGGCCTCCTGGGAGCAAGAGACCCAGTACTTC.

CDR3 in DNA: TGTGCCAGCAGTTCCCCGACAGGGCAGGGCGAGCAGTACTTC. Translating it yields CASSSPTGQGEQYF. The chain employs TRBV6-5 and TRBJ2-7; TRBD1 matches 7 bases. The germline V gene encodes CDR1 MNHEY and CDR2 SVGAGI. V lost 4 bases and J lost 6; bases outside the gene matches: 9. The CDR3 extends over 14 amino acids.

This clonotype was counted between two and nine times. V usage is TRBV28 and J usage is TRBJ2-7, with 10 bases identical to TRBD2. Trimming cost V 2 bases and J 6 bases; bases outside gene matches: 10. CDR3 length: 16 amino acids. Germline CDR1 reads MDHEN; CDR2 reads SYDVKM. The CDR3 DNA reads as TGTGCCAGCAGTTTAACTAGCGGGGACCCTTTTTTCGAGCAGTACTTC. Translating it yields CASSLTSGDPFFEQYF. The variable domain in full, completed from reference TRBV28 and TRBJ2-7, reads DVKVTQSSRYLVKRTGEKVFLECVQDMDHENMFWYRQDPGLGLRLIYFSYDVKMKEKGDIPEGYSVSREKKERFSLILESASTNQTSMYLCASSLTSGDPFFEQYFGPGTRLTVT.

This clonotype was counted at least ten times. This rearrangement joins TRBV12-3 or TRBV12-4 to TRBJ1-5; D is uncertain. Trimming stripped 3 bases from V and 5 bases from J, with 5 bases between. There are 12 residues in the CDR3. The CDR3 bases are TGTGCCAGCAGTTTCATCGATCAGCCCCAGCATTTT. It encodes CASSFIDQPQHF.

The rearrangement uses TRBV3-1 and TRBJ2-3, with D possibly being TRBD2 (5 bases). The CDR3 spans 16 residues. V lost 4 bases and J lost 2, with 16 bases in between. Per the germline V gene, CDR1 is LGHDT and CDR2 is YNNKEL (reference sequence). Here the CDR3 DNA reads TGTGCCAGCAGCCCGTTTCCAGCGGCCTCCACAGATACGCAGTATTTT. Encoded protein: CASSPFPAASTDTQYF.

This clonotype was seen repeatedly, ten times or more. The chain employs TRBV11-2 and TRBJ2-5; D unclear. The germline CDR1 and CDR2 sequences are SGHAT and FQNNGV. This CDR3 contains 13 residues. Trimming shortened V by 9 bases and J by 5 bases, and 16 bases separated the two germline ends. The CDR3 here is CASSGGAWETQYF. The CDR3 region has the DNA TGTGCCAGTTCGGGTGGTGCATGGGAGACCCAGTACTTC.

The CDR3 sequence is CASSPQGGNDEQFF. CDR3 bases: TGTGCCAGCTCACCACAAGGAGGGAACGATGAGCAGTTCTTC. The chain uses TRBV18 and TRBJ2-1, with D perhaps matching TRBD2 (6 bases). Germline lookup yields CDR1 KGHSH and CDR2 LQKENI. The germline V and J ends were trimmed by 1 base and 8 bases, with 12 bases remaining between them. The CDR3 totals 14 residues.

This clonotype was picked up many times. A read error may produce the germline difference seen at one junction end. The chain joins TRBV20-1 to TRBJ2-3; D might be TRBD1 or TRBD2, each matching 5 bases. Germline V CDR1 and CDR2: DFQATT, SNEGSKA (reference sequence). This CDR3 has 14 residues. The CDR3 protein is CSAGPGSSTDTQYF. The CDR3 bases are TGCAGTGCCGGGCCAGGGTCTAGCACGGATACGCAGTATTTT.

The V gene is TRBV6-5, the J gene TRBJ2-4, with D perhaps TRBD1 (6 bases). The J call may not be correct, given that the DNA end is closer to TRBJ2-7. Germline CDR1 and CDR2: MNHEY and SVGAGI. The length of the CDR3 is 17 residues. The CDR3 region is CASSYSIPQWDTHEQYF. The CDR3 region has the DNA TGTGCCAGCAGTTACTCGATACCTCAGTGGGACACTCACGAGCAGTACTTC.

The chain recombines TRBV5-1 with TRBJ2-1; weak D call: TRBD1 (6 bases). V lost 4 bases and J 2 bases, leaving 13 bases between the germline ends. CDR3 length: 15 amino acids. The germline V gene encodes CDR1 SGHRS and CDR2 YFSETQ. The CDR3 is CASSRQGGTYNEQFF. The CDR3 coding sequence is TGCGCCAGCAGCCGACAAGGGGGAACCTACAATGAGCAGTTCTTC.

The V and J genes are TRBV7-2 and TRBJ2-4; TRBD2 is a possible D gene (5 bases). The DNA end lines up better with TRBJ2-7; the J call may be wrong. The CDR3 sequence is 14 residues long. The germline gives CDR1 SGHTA, CDR2 FQGNSA. The CDR3 sequence is CASSSPEEGYEQYF. CDR3 bases: TGTGCCAGCAGCTCTCCTGAAGAGGGCTACGAGCAGTACTTC.

There are many counts of this clonotype. V gene TRBV4-1 combines with J gene TRBJ1-2; D is ambiguous. This CDR3 comprises 13 residues. Germline CDR1 reads MGHRA; CDR2 reads YSYEKL. Trimming pared 1 base from V and 3 bases from J, leaving 6 bases between. Written as DNA, the CDR3 is TGCGCCAGCAGCCAAGTTGCGGACTATGGCTACACCTTC. This encodes CASSQVADYGYTF.

This clonotype has ten or more counts. At one boundary the junction diverges from the germline segment, which might be a read error. This chain uses TRBV7-9 with TRBJ2-7; no definite D call. CDR3 length equals 12 residues. Germline V gene lookup returns CDR1 SEHNR and CDR2 FQNEAQ (reference sequence). The CDR3 DNA sequence: TGCGCCAGCAGCCTAGACGTATACGAGCAGTACTTC. It encodes CASSLDVYEQYF.

This clonotype was counted between two and nine times. The gene calls are TRBV2 and TRBJ2-1; 7 positions agree with TRBD1. Germline V CDR1 and CDR2: SNHLY, FYNNEI. The ends lost 2 bases at V and 5 bases at J; junction bases unmatched: 6. The CDR3 consists of 15 residues. The CDR3 nucleotides read TGTGCCAGCAGTGAACGTCGGACAGGAGACAATGAGCAGTTCTTC. It encodes CASSERRTGDNEQFF.

The chain has TRBV7-9 and TRBJ2-5; 7 bases are shared with TRBD2. The germline gives CDR1 SEHNR, CDR2 FQNEAQ (reference sequence). The CDR3 covers 15 residues. Losses at the gene ends were 6 bases for V and 5 bases for J; bases not matched to a gene: 12. The CDR3 coding sequence is TGTGCCAGCAGTGTAGCACGGGGGGAAGACGAGACCCAGTACTTC. Residues: CASSVARGEDETQYF.

This clonotype has only a few counts. This rearrangement joins TRBV7-9 to TRBJ1-1; TRBD1 matches 7 bases. Germline V gene lookup returns CDR1 SEHNR and CDR2 FQNEAQ (reference sequence). The V gene end was trimmed by 6 bases and the J gene end by 6 bases; junction bases not matched to a gene: 10. The CDR3 length is 14 residues. The CDR3 nucleotides are TGTGCCAGCAGTTCCACAGGGGATTGGGCTGAAGCTTTCTTT. It encodes CASSSTGDWAEAFF.

This clonotype was picked up many times. V and J are TRBV10-1 and TRBJ2-1, with 9 bases identical to TRBD2. V was pared by 0 bases and J by 2 bases, with 2 bases of the junction left unmatched. This CDR3 comprises 16 residues. The germline V gene has CDR1 WNHNN and CDR2 SYGVQD (reference sequence). The CDR3 DNA sequence: TGCGCCAGCAGTGAGTCGCTAGCGGGACCCTACAATGAGCAGTTCTTC. Residues: CASSESLAGPYNEQFF.